This is a list of T cell receptor beta chains from one sample in a study of blood T cells in healthy people across ages. MiXCR, run by TCRdb on the 5' RACE reads, gives a single entry per CDR3 protein. The sample consists of approximately 1,000,000 distinct CDR3 sequences, under 45% of them appearing once. What was sequenced was blood. These receptors all come from a woman aged 55 to 70 in good health. Both conserved end residues are part of each CDR3. Fields, in order: clone size, V gene, J gene, D gene, CDR3 protein, CDR3 DNA. D genes are given only for firm matches. The size field is filled for only some rows; it gives once, few, many or a size class.

clone size: few
V gene: TRBV29-1
J gene: TRBJ2-3
D gene: TRBD2
CDR3 protein: CSVAAGGLTDTQYF
CDR3 DNA: TGCAGCGTTGCGGCGGGAGGGCTTACAGATACGCAGTATTTT

clone size: few
V gene: TRBV28
J gene: TRBJ2-7
D gene: -
CDR3 protein: CASRFRWAGNYEQYF
CDR3 DNA: TGTGCCAGCAGGTTTCGGTGGGCCGGGAACTACGAGCAGTACTTC

clone size: -
V gene: TRBV29-1
J gene: TRBJ2-7
D gene: TRBD2
CDR3 protein: CSVLAGRGNEQYF
CDR3 DNA: TGCAGCGTTCTAGCGGGACGGGGCAATGAGCAGTACTTC

clone size: -
V gene: TRBV30
J gene: TRBJ1-1
D gene: -
CDR3 protein: CACTRGADTEAFF
CDR3 DNA: TGTGCCTGTACCCGGGGAGCGGACACTGAAGCTTTCTTT

clone size: -
V gene: TRBV5-1
J gene: TRBJ2-7
D gene: -
CDR3 protein: CASSLVVETYEQYF
CDR3 DNA: TGCGCCAGCAGCTTGGTCGTGGAAACCTACGAGCAGTACTTC

clone size: -
V gene: TRBV27
J gene: TRBJ2-1
D gene: TRBD2
CDR3 protein: CASSLSSGRACNEQFF
CDR3 DNA: TGTGCCAGCAGTTTGTCGAGCGGGAGGGCCTGCAATGAGCAGTTCTTC

clone size: -
V gene: TRBV29-1
J gene: TRBJ1-1
D gene: -
CDR3 protein: CSVALGLNTEAFF
CDR3 DNA: TGCAGCGTAGCCCTGGGGTTGAACACTGAAGCTTTCTTT

clone size: few
V gene: TRBV20-1
J gene: TRBJ2-1
D gene: -
CDR3 protein: CSARDGRGSYYNEQFF
CDR3 DNA: TGCAGTGCTAGAGATGGCAGAGGGAGCTACTACAATGAGCAGTTCTTC

clone size: few
V gene: TRBV27
J gene: TRBJ2-7
D gene: -
CDR3 protein: CASSLRPRQGIVYEQYF
CDR3 DNA: TGTGCCAGCAGTTTAAGGCCGCGGCAGGGGATAGTATACGAGCAGTACTTC

clone size: -
V gene: TRBV7-3
J gene: TRBJ2-3
D gene: -
CDR3 protein: CASSLDGTNTQYF
CDR3 DNA: TGTGCCAGCAGCTTGGACGGAACTAATACGCAGTATTTT

clone size: few
V gene: TRBV4-1
J gene: TRBJ2-5
D gene: TRBD1
CDR3 protein: CASSPTTGHQETQYF
CDR3 DNA: TGCGCCAGCAGCCCGACGACAGGGCATCAAGAGACCCAGTACTTC

clone size: -
V gene: TRBV10-2
J gene: TRBJ2-4
D gene: -
CDR3 protein: CASSAGYKNIQYF
CDR3 DNA: TGCGCCAGCAGTGCGGGGTACAAAAACATTCAGTACTTC

clone size: -
V gene: TRBV12-3/TRBV12-4
J gene: TRBJ2-3
D gene: TRBD2
CDR3 protein: CASSFGTSGISTDTQYF
CDR3 DNA: TGTGCCAGCAGTTTCGGGACTAGCGGGATTAGCACAGATACGCAGTATTTT

clone size: few
V gene: TRBV5-1
J gene: TRBJ2-6
D gene: -
CDR3 protein: CASSLRRSPGSSGANVLTF
CDR3 DNA: TGCGCCAGCAGCTTACGCAGGTCCCCTGGGAGCTCTGGGGCCAACGTCCTGACTTTC

clone size: few
V gene: TRBV20-1
J gene: TRBJ2-1
D gene: TRBD2
CDR3 protein: CSADSGMEQFF
CDR3 DNA: TGCAGTGCTGATAGCGGGATGGAGCAGTTCTTC

clone size: -
V gene: TRBV7-8
J gene: TRBJ2-7
D gene: -
CDR3 protein: CASSRGGDVSYEQYF
CDR3 DNA: TGTGCCAGCAGCCGGGGCGGGGATGTGTCCTACGAGCAGTACTTC

clone size: few
V gene: TRBV7-3
J gene: TRBJ2-7
D gene: TRBD1
CDR3 protein: CASSLETGAGYEQYF
CDR3 DNA: TGTGCCAGCAGCTTGGAGACAGGGGCGGGCTACGAGCAGTACTTC

clone size: few
V gene: TRBV6-5
J gene: TRBJ2-3
D gene: -
CDR3 protein: CASSYPGRSDTQYF
CDR3 DNA: TGTGCCAGCAGTTACCCCGGGAGATCAGATACGCAGTATTTT

clone size: -
V gene: TRBV7-2
J gene: TRBJ2-5
D gene: TRBD1
CDR3 protein: CASSSGDRGETQYF
CDR3 DNA: TGTGCCAGCAGCTCGGGGGACAGGGGGGAGACCCAGTACTTC

clone size: once
V gene: TRBV6-5
J gene: TRBJ2-3
D gene: TRBD2
CDR3 protein: CASSYPGLAGARPTDTQYF
CDR3 DNA: TGTGCCAGCAGTTACCCGGGACTAGCGGGAGCCCGGCCGACAGATACGCAGTATTTT

clone size: -
V gene: TRBV6-5
J gene: TRBJ2-5
D gene: TRBD1
CDR3 protein: CASSTTPGQEATQYF
CDR3 DNA: TGTGCCAGCAGTACAACCCCGGGACAGGAGGCGACCCAGTACTTC

clone size: few
V gene: TRBV28
J gene: TRBJ2-7
D gene: TRBD2
CDR3 protein: CASSPLQSGDSYEQYF
CDR3 DNA: TGTGCCAGCAGTCCCCTCCAGAGCGGGGACTCCTACGAGCAGTACTTC

clone size: -
V gene: TRBV7-6
J gene: TRBJ2-7
D gene: TRBD1
CDR3 protein: CASSQNTGAVSEQYF
CDR3 DNA: TGTGCCAGCAGCCAAAACACAGGGGCGGTGAGCGAGCAGTACTTC

clone size: -
V gene: TRBV20-1
J gene: TRBJ1-1
D gene: -
CDR3 protein: CSARQPRGGTEAFF
CDR3 DNA: TGCAGTGCCCGCCAACCCAGAGGAGGCACTGAAGCTTTCTTT

clone size: -
V gene: TRBV29-1
J gene: TRBJ1-1
D gene: TRBD1
CDR3 protein: CSVLPTGGWTEAFF
CDR3 DNA: TGCAGCGTCCTTCCGACAGGGGGCTGGACTGAAGCTTTCTTT

clone size: -
V gene: TRBV21-1
J gene: TRBJ1-5
D gene: -
CDR3 protein: CASSKDLSFGKESNQPQHF
CDR3 DNA: TGTGCCAGCAGCAAAGATTTATCCTTTGGGAAGGAAAGCAATCAGCCCCAGCATTTT

clone size: -
V gene: TRBV30
J gene: TRBJ1-4
D gene: -
CDR3 protein: CAWSVSRRTYATNEKLFF
CDR3 DNA: TGTGCCTGGAGTGTTAGCAGGCGGACTTATGCAACTAATGAAAAACTGTTTTTT

clone size: few
V gene: TRBV15
J gene: TRBJ2-3
D gene: -
CDR3 protein: CATSRPVTDTQYF
CDR3 DNA: TGTGCCACCAGCAGACCCGTGACAGATACGCAGTATTTT

clone size: -
V gene: TRBV5-1
J gene: TRBJ2-7
D gene: -
CDR3 protein: CASSLIAVGYEQYF
CDR3 DNA: TGCGCCAGCAGCTTGATCGCGGTAGGGTACGAGCAGTACTTC

clone size: -
V gene: TRBV7-9
J gene: TRBJ1-1
D gene: -
CDR3 protein: CASSRGGYTEAFF
CDR3 DNA: TGTGCCAGCAGCCGGGGGGGGTACACTGAAGCTTTCTTT

clone size: few
V gene: TRBV10-3
J gene: TRBJ2-7
D gene: TRBD1
CDR3 protein: CAIKRDRLSYEQYF
CDR3 DNA: TGTGCCATCAAAAGGGACAGGCTTTCCTACGAGCAGTACTTC

clone size: -
V gene: TRBV13
J gene: TRBJ1-1
D gene: TRBD1
CDR3 protein: CASIRWTGDYSEAFF
CDR3 DNA: TGTGCCAGCATCCGATGGACAGGGGATTATAGTGAAGCTTTCTTT

clone size: -
V gene: TRBV14
J gene: TRBJ2-3
D gene: -
CDR3 protein: CASSQVTPTDTQYF
CDR3 DNA: TGTGCCAGCAGCCAAGTAACCCCCACAGATACGCAGTATTTT

clone size: few
V gene: TRBV5-1
J gene: TRBJ2-7
D gene: -
CDR3 protein: CASSLEQPPYEQYF
CDR3 DNA: TGCGCCAGCAGCTTGGAACAGCCCCCCTACGAGCAGTACTTC

clone size: few
V gene: TRBV20-1
J gene: TRBJ2-7
D gene: TRBD2
CDR3 protein: CSARDRGTGGSYEQYF
CDR3 DNA: TGCAGTGCTAGAGATCGGGGGACGGGAGGCTCCTACGAGCAGTACTTC

clone size: -
V gene: TRBV7-3
J gene: TRBJ2-7
D gene: TRBD2
CDR3 protein: CASSPSSGSAYEQYF
CDR3 DNA: TGTGCCAGCAGCCCGTCTAGCGGGAGTGCCTACGAGCAGTACTTC

clone size: few
V gene: TRBV3-1
J gene: TRBJ2-1
D gene: -
CDR3 protein: CASSQRAHNEQFF
CDR3 DNA: TGTGCCAGCAGCCAACGAGCCCACAATGAGCAGTTCTTC

clone size: -
V gene: TRBV18
J gene: TRBJ2-5
D gene: -
CDR3 protein: CASSQEQGRVEQYF
CDR3 DNA: TGTGCCAGCTCACAGGAACAGGGGAGGGTTGAGCAGTACTTC

clone size: -
V gene: TRBV20-1
J gene: TRBJ2-7
D gene: TRBD1
CDR3 protein: CSASDRAGTGFYEQYF
CDR3 DNA: TGCAGTGCTAGCGATCGCGCCGGGACAGGCTTCTACGAGCAGTACTTC

clone size: -
V gene: TRBV24-1
J gene: TRBJ2-5
D gene: -
CDR3 protein: CATSDSGGSYQETQYF
CDR3 DNA: TGTGCCACCAGTGACTCAGGGGGGTCCTACCAAGAGACCCAGTACTTC

clone size: -
V gene: TRBV5-5
J gene: TRBJ2-1
D gene: -
CDR3 protein: CASSLAWIRGNEQFF
CDR3 DNA: TGTGCCAGCAGCTTGGCCTGGATACGGGGCAATGAGCAGTTCTTC

clone size: -
V gene: TRBV5-1
J gene: TRBJ2-5
D gene: -
CDR3 protein: CASSYLGRGREETQYF
CDR3 DNA: TGCGCCAGCAGCTATCTCGGTAGGGGGAGGGAAGAGACCCAGTACTTC

clone size: once
V gene: TRBV7-8
J gene: TRBJ1-1
D gene: TRBD1
CDR3 protein: CASSLAGGWETEAFF
CDR3 DNA: TGTGCCAGCAGCCTCGCAGGGGGATGGGAAACTGAAGCTTTCTTT

clone size: -
V gene: TRBV20-1
J gene: TRBJ1-1
D gene: -
CDR3 protein: CSATRVPGGTEAFF
CDR3 DNA: TGCAGTGCTACCCGGGTCCCCGGGGGCACTGAAGCTTTCTTT

clone size: -
V gene: TRBV14
J gene: TRBJ2-5
D gene: -
CDR3 protein: CASSYYSLPRQETQYF
CDR3 DNA: TGTGCCAGCAGCTACTATAGCCTGCCCCGACAAGAGACCCAGTACTTC

clone size: -
V gene: TRBV29-1
J gene: TRBJ2-3
D gene: -
CDR3 protein: CSGKQGSGTDTQYF
CDR3 DNA: TGCAGCGGCAAACAGGGTTCAGGCACAGATACGCAGTATTTT

clone size: -
V gene: TRBV29-1
J gene: TRBJ2-7
D gene: -
CDR3 protein: CSVKDPQGPTSYEQYF
CDR3 DNA: TGCAGCGTTAAAGATCCCCAGGGGCCGACCTCCTACGAGCAGTACTTC

clone size: many
V gene: TRBV10-3
J gene: TRBJ2-7
D gene: -
CDR3 protein: CAITGASNEQYF
CDR3 DNA: TGTGCCATCACCGGGGCCTCAAACGAGCAGTACTTC

clone size: -
V gene: TRBV25-1
J gene: TRBJ2-5
D gene: -
CDR3 protein: CASSAAPRSYNEQYF
CDR3 DNA: TGTGCCAGCAGTGCAGCGCCCCGTTCCTACAATGAGCAGTACTTC

clone size: -
V gene: TRBV27
J gene: TRBJ2-7
D gene: -
CDR3 protein: CASSFWSSPYEQYF
CDR3 DNA: TGTGCCAGCAGTTTTTGGAGCTCCCCCTACGAGCAGTACTTC

clone size: few
V gene: TRBV5-1
J gene: TRBJ1-1
D gene: TRBD1
CDR3 protein: CASSPQGIGTEAFF
CDR3 DNA: TGCGCCAGCAGCCCACAGGGGATTGGCACTGAAGCTTTCTTT